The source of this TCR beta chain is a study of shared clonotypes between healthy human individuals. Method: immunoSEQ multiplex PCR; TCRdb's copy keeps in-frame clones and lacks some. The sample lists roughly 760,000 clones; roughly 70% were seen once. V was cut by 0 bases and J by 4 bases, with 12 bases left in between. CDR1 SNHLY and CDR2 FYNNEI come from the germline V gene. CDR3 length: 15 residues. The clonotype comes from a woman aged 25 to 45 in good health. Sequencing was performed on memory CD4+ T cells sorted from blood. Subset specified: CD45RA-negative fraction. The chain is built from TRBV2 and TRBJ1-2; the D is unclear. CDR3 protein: CASSEAMGPTYGYTF. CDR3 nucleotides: TGTGCCAGCAGTGAAGCGATGGGTCCAACCTATGGCTACACCTTC.